These 29 T cell receptor beta chains originate from one sample sequenced in a study of shared clonotypes between healthy human individuals. Assay used: immunoSEQ multiplex PCR; TCRdb lists only in-frame clones, some missing. This sample has millions of clones, with around 94% found just once. The sequenced material came from naive CD4+ T cells sorted from blood. Subset here: CD45RA+ positively selected. Receptor source: a man between 18 and 35 years old in good health.

The chain couples TRBV5-6 to TRBJ2-7; a possible D gene is TRBD1 (5 bases). The CDR3 totals 16 residues. Germline CDR1 and CDR2: SGHDT and YYEEEE. Between the trimmed V and J ends, which lost 1 base and 6 bases, there was a span of 20 bases. The CDR3 region has the DNA TGTGCCAGCAGCTTGAATATCTGGCAGGGAAGGGGCGAGCAGTACTTC. Encoded protein: CASSLNIWQGRGEQYF.

This clone occurred a few times. The rearrangement joins TRBV6-5 to TRBJ2-5; D remains unclear. V lost 6 bases to trimming and J lost 4 bases, with 3 bases between them. Germline V gives CDR1 MNHEY, CDR2 SVGAGI. The CDR3 has 10 amino acids. CDR3 sequence reads: CASRGETQYF. The CDR3 region has the DNA TGTGCCAGCAGGGGAGAGACCCAGTACTTC.

This clone was detected once. The chain employs TRBV30 and TRBJ1-5; D gene ambiguous. In germline, CDR1 is GTSNPN, CDR2 SVGIG (reference sequence). The CDR3 length is 14 residues. Trimming left V 5 bases short and J 1 base short, with 12 bases between. The CDR3 here is CAWGVSGSNQPQHF. The CDR3 coding sequence is TGTGCCTGGGGGGTGTCTGGGAGCAATCAGCCCCAGCATTTT.

The chain combines TRBV6-1 with TRBJ2-5; a weak D match, TRBD2 (6 bases). The CDR3 has 14 residues. Germline lookup yields CDR1 MNHNS and CDR2 SASEGT. V shed 6 bases and J shed 5 bases, with 16 bases lying between them. CDR3 sequence reads: CASRAVRGMETQYF. In nucleotides, the CDR3 is TGTGCCAGCAGGGCCGTCCGGGGGATGGAGACCCAGTACTTC.

Only a few counts were recorded for this clone. This rearrangement joins TRBV19 to TRBJ1-3, with 9 positions matching TRBD1. The CDR3 extends over 15 amino acids. Germline V gene lookup returns CDR1 LNHDA and CDR2 SQIVND (reference sequence). V gave up 5 bases and J gave up 9 bases; unmatched junction bases: 11. CDR3 nucleotides: TGTGCCAGTAGTCCCCCGGACAGGGGACTAGGCACCATATATTTT. This codes for CASSPPDRGLGTIYF. The entire variable domain, with the rest obtained from reference TRBV19 and TRBJ1-3, is as follows: DGGITQSPKYLFRKEGQNVTLSCEQNLNHDAMYWYRQDPGQGLRLIYYSQIVNDFQKGDIAEGYSVSREKKESFPLTVTSAQKNPTAFYLCASSPPDRGLGTIYFGEGSWLTVV.

A remark on this clone: Other DNA variants within this sample encode the same CDR3. The V gene is TRBV9, the J gene TRBJ1-4; 9 bases are shared with TRBD1. The CDR3 totals 14 residues. The germline V gene has CDR1 SGDLS and CDR2 YYNGEE. V was pared by 3 bases and J by 7 bases, with 4 bases of the junction left unmatched. In DNA, the CDR3 is TGTGCCAGCAGCGAGGGACAGGGCGGTGAAAAACTGTTTTTT. It codes for CASSEGQGGEKLFF.

The rearrangement links TRBV7-8 to TRBJ2-1; D may be TRBD1 (5 bases). The V gene lost 5 bases and the J gene lost 4 bases, with 18 bases spanning the gap. CDR1 SGHVS and CDR2 FQNEAQ come from the germline V gene. This CDR3 has 16 amino acids. CDR3 nucleotide sequence: TGTGCCAGCAGCGAAAGGGGTAGGTCCGCTTACAATGAGCAGTTCTTC. This translates into CASSERGRSAYNEQFF.

Turning to this clone: Within the sample, other DNA sequences also encode this same CDR3. The chain uses TRBV9 and TRBJ1-3; a weak D match, TRBD1 (5 bases). Per germline, CDR1 SGDLS and CDR2 YYNGEE. This CDR3 contains 14 residues. Trimming shortened V by 1 base and J by 1 base, and 6 bases separated the two germline ends. CDR3 loop: CASSVQGSGNTIYF. CDR3 DNA: TGTGCCAGCAGCGTACAGGGTTCTGGAAACACCATATATTTT.

The chain has TRBV5-1 and TRBJ2-1, with 8 bases matching TRBD2. Germline trimming cut 0 bases from V and 4 bases from J; bases unmatched to any gene: 3. This CDR3 contains 15 residues. CDR1 is SGHRS and CDR2 is YFSETQ in the germline V gene. DNA of the CDR3: TGCGCCAGCAGCTTGGGGGGACTAGAGTACAATGAGCAGTTCTTC. This sequence encodes CASSLGGLEYNEQFF.

This chain joins TRBV18 and TRBJ2-7; TRBD1 is a possible D gene (5 bases). Trimming shortened V by 3 bases and J by 1 base, and 22 bases separated the two germline ends. The germline gives CDR1 KGHSH, CDR2 LQKENI. This CDR3 has 18 amino acids. CDR3 region: CASSPRTPAKTQSYEQYF. CDR3 in DNA: TGTGCCAGCTCACCCCGGACACCGGCGAAGACCCAATCCTACGAGCAGTACTTC.

The CDR3 DNA is TGTGCCAGTAGTATAGGGGCAGGATGGGAAGAGACCCAGTACTTC. This encodes CASSIGAGWEETQYF. The V call is TRBV19, the J call TRBJ2-5; no definite D call. This CDR3 comprises 15 residues. V dropped 1 base and J dropped 3 bases, with 12 bases sitting between them. Germline CDR1 is LNHDA and CDR2 is SQIVND (reference sequence).

V and J are TRBV5-1 and TRBJ2-5; 7 bases map to TRBD1. After removal of 0 bases from V and 5 bases from J, the junction contained 7 bases not matched to a gene. CDR3 length: 15 residues. Germline V gene sequence: CDR1 SGHRS, CDR2 YFSETQ. The CDR3 DNA sequence: TGCGCCAGCAGCTTGGCCGAGGGGGCTTACGAGACCCAGTACTTC. It is translated as CASSLAEGAYETQYF.

CDR3 DNA: TGTGCCAGCAGCCCACTAGCGGGATTCCCTTACGAGCAGTACTTC. Residues: CASSPLAGFPYEQYF. This chain uses TRBV7-9 with TRBJ2-7; 10 bases match TRBD2. The germline CDR1 and CDR2 sequences are SEHNR and FQNEAQ (reference sequence). J was trimmed by 4 bases and V by 5 bases; bases with no gene match: 8. The CDR3 runs 15 residues. The whole variable domain, filled in from reference TRBV7-9 and TRBJ2-7, reads DTGVSQNPRHKITKRGQNVTFRCDPISEHNRLYWYRQTLGQGPEFLTYFQNEAQLEKSRLLSDRFSAERPKGSFSTLEIQRTEQGDSAMYLCASSPLAGFPYEQYFGPGTRLTVT.

This chain joins TRBV19 and TRBJ1-1, with a possible D match to TRBD1 (5 bases). The V gene lost 6 bases and the J gene lost 5 bases, with 16 bases spanning the gap. The germline V gene has CDR1 LNHDA and CDR2 SQIVND (reference sequence). The length of the CDR3 is 14 residues. This CDR3 reads CASRVGRSGTEAFF. CDR3 nucleotide sequence: TGTGCCAGTAGAGTGGGACGGAGCGGAACTGAAGCTTTCTTT.

The J gene is TRBJ2-2, the V gene TRBV5-8; D is ambiguous. Deletions cut 5 bases from V and 7 bases from J, with 18 bases between. CDR3 length: 15 amino acids. Germline values: CDR1 SGHTS, CDR2 YDEGEE. The CDR3 region has the DNA TGTGCCAGCAGTTCCTATTCTGCCAGCTACGGGGAGCTGTTTTTT. This gives the protein CASSSYSASYGELFF.

CDR3 nucleotides: TGTGCCAGCCTGCCGTTCAGGGGGCTGGAATATGGCTACACCTTC. Translation: CASLPFRGLEYGYTF. The rearrangement uses TRBV5-6 and TRBJ1-2, with 8 nucleotides matching TRBD1. Unmatched junction bases numbered 13, after V lost 7 bases and J lost 5 bases. Looked up from germline, CDR1 is SGHDT and CDR2 is YYEEEE. The CDR3 length is 15 residues.

This chain joins TRBV10-3 and TRBJ2-5; 12 bases are a match to TRBD2. Germline loops: CDR1 ENHRY, CDR2 SYGVKD. V was clipped by 10 bases and J by 3 bases; unmatched bases: 3. The CDR3 is 13 amino acids. CDR3: CATRLAGEETQYF. Written as DNA, the CDR3 is TGTGCCACGAGACTAGCGGGAGAAGAGACCCAGTACTTC.

The rearrangement links TRBV28 to TRBJ1-1; D not certain. The ends were cut back, 4 bases at V and 6 bases at J, with 6 bases in the middle. The CDR3 loop spans 11 amino acids. Germline CDR1 and CDR2: MDHEN and SYDVKM. CDR3 nucleotides: TGTGCCAGCAGTTCAGAAGCTGAAGCTTTCTTT. Translating gives CASSSEAEAFF.

A single count supports this clone. The gene calls are TRBV6-6 and TRBJ2-1, with D maybe TRBD2 (5 bases). V dropped 0 bases and J dropped 4 bases, with 7 bases sitting between them. Germline loops: CDR1 MNHNY, CDR2 SVGAGI (reference sequence). CDR3 length: 14 amino acids. CDR3 sequence (DNA): TGTGCCAGCAGTTACTCGAGGGCTTACAATGAGCAGTTCTTC. Translated, it gives CASSYSRAYNEQFF.

The V and J genes are TRBV11-2 and TRBJ2-7; D is perhaps TRBD1 (5 bases). Trimming pared 5 bases from V and 0 bases from J, leaving 17 bases between. The length of the CDR3 is 16 residues. The V gene's germline CDR1 is SGHAT and CDR2 FQNNGV. The CDR3 bases are TGTGCCAGCAGCCCCTGGGGCAGGGCGAGCTCCTACGAGCAGTACTTC. As protein: CASSPWGRASSYEQYF.

The chain joins TRBV5-6 to TRBJ2-5, with 10 positions matching TRBD1. Trimming removed 3 bases from V and 4 bases from J; junction bases left unmatched: 6. The CDR3 contains 15 residues. Germline V gene sequence: CDR1 SGHDT, CDR2 YYEEEE. The CDR3 is CASSYRTGGRETQYF. The CDR3 coding sequence is TGTGCCAGCAGCTACCGGACAGGGGGACGAGAGACCCAGTACTTC.

The J gene is TRBJ1-2, the V gene TRBV21-1; the table's D call of TRBD1 was not tested on the DNA. TRBV21-1 is deemed a pseudogene. CDR3 length equals 14 residues. This CDR3 reads CASSIQDGREGYTF. The CDR3 DNA sequence: TGTGCCAGCAGCATCCAAGACGGCAGGGAAGGCTACACCTTC.

Note on this clone: This same CDR3 is encoded by further DNA sequences in the sample. The J gene is TRBJ2-2, the V gene TRBV9; D is uncertain. Trimming shortened V by 2 bases and J by 2 bases, and 7 bases separated the two germline ends. The CDR3 sequence is 14 residues long. Germline lookup yields CDR1 SGDLS and CDR2 YYNGEE. CDR3 residues: CASSVGVNTGELFF. For the CDR3, the DNA is TGTGCCAGCAGCGTTGGAGTTAACACCGGGGAGCTGTTTTTT.

J is TRBJ2-1 and V is TRBV5-5, with D uncertain. The CDR3 extends over 12 amino acids. The V end lost 0 bases, the J end lost 10 bases, and 8 bases lay between the germline ends. Looked up from germline, CDR1 is SGHKS and CDR2 is YYEKEE (reference sequence). The CDR3 sequence: CASSLGLYEQFF. The CDR3 DNA is TGTGCCAGCAGCTTGGGGCTATACGAGCAGTTCTTC.

The genes are TRBV5-4 and TRBJ1-6, with 7 nucleotides matching TRBD1. CDR3 length: 12 amino acids. Germline trimming cut 7 bases from V and 10 bases from J; bases unmatched to any gene: 5. Looked up from germline, CDR1 is SGHNT and CDR2 is YYREEE (reference sequence). This CDR3 is CASRQGGSPLHF. In DNA form, the CDR3 reads TGTGCCAGCCGGCAGGGGGGATCACCCCTCCACTTT.

A note on this clone: Other DNA variants within this sample encode the same CDR3. The chain combines TRBV7-9 with TRBJ1-2; the match to TRBD1 covers 11 bases. The CDR3 is made up of 14 amino acids. The V and J ends lost 5 bases and 5 bases, in that order; junction bases with no gene match: 4. Germline CDR1 SEHNR, CDR2 FQNEAQ (reference sequence). The CDR3 nucleotides read TGTGCCAGCAGCCGGGGACAGGGGGATTATGGCTACACCTTC. Translation: CASSRGQGDYGYTF.

This sequence joins TRBV29-1 and TRBJ2-3, with a possible D match to TRBD1 (5 bases). Per the germline V gene, CDR1 is SQVTM and CDR2 is ANQGSEA. V shed 7 bases and J shed 4 bases, with 15 bases lying between them. This CDR3 comprises 13 residues. The CDR3 spells CSARGGGADTQYF. In nucleotides, the CDR3 is TGCAGCGCTAGGGGCGGTGGGGCAGATACGCAGTATTTT.

With regard to this clone: Other DNA sequences within the sample encode an identical CDR3. The chain recombines TRBV5-4 with TRBJ2-5; D ambiguous. The CDR3 has 12 amino acids. The V end lost 1 base, the J end lost 5 bases, and 6 bases lay between the germline ends. From germline, CDR1 is SGHNT and CDR2 YYREEE (reference sequence). CDR3: CASSLWQETQYF. The CDR3 nucleotides read TGTGCCAGCAGCTTGTGGCAGGAGACCCAGTACTTC.

The chain couples TRBV6-5 to TRBJ1-1; 8 bases align to TRBD1. The germline gives CDR1 MNHEY, CDR2 SVGAGI. V was pared by 2 bases and J by 4 bases, with 9 bases of the junction left unmatched. This CDR3 region has 16 residues. The CDR3 loop is CASSYPRQGPGTEAFF. CDR3 bases: TGTGCCAGCAGTTACCCCCGACAGGGGCCGGGCACTGAAGCTTTCTTT.